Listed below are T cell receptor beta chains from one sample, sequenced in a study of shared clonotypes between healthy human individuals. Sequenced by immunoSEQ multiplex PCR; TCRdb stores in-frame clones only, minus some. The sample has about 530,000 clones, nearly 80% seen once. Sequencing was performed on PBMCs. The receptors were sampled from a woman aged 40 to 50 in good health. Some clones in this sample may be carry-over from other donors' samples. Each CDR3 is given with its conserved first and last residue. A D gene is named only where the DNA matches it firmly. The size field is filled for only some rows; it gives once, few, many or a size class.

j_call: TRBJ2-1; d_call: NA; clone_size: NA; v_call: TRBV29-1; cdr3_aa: CSVAYNEQFF; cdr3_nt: TGCAGCGTTGCTTACAATGAGCAGTTCTTC
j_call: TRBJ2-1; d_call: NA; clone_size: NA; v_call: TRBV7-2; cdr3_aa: CASRPLGSSYNEQFF; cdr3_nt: TGTGCCAGCAGACCTCTCGGAAGCTCCTACAATGAGCAGTTCTTC
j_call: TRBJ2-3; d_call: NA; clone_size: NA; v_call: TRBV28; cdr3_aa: CASSRADTDTQYF; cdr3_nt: TGTGCCAGCAGCAGGGCCGACACAGATACGCAGTATTTT
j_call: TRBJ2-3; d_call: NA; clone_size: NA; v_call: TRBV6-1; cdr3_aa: CASSLARSTDTQYF; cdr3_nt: TGTGCCAGCAGTCTAGCGCGGAGCACAGATACGCAGTATTTT
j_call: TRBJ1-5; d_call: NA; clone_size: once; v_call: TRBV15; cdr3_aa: CATSRDSGQPNQPQHF; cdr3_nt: TGTGCCACCAGCAGAGATAGCGGGCAGCCCAATCAGCCCCAGCATTTT
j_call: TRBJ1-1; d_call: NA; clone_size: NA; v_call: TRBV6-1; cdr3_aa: CASSDRPNTEAFF; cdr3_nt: TGTGCCAGCAGTGACAGACCGAACACTGAAGCTTTCTTT
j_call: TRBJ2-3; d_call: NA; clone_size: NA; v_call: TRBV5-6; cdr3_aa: CASSLGPDTDTQYF; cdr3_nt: TGTGCCAGCAGCTTGGGGCCAGACACAGATACGCAGTATTTT
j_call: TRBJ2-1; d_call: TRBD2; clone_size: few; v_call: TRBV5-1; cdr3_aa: CASSLVSGTGNEQFF; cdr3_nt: TGCGCCAGCAGCTTGGTTAGCGGGACGGGAAATGAGCAGTTCTTC
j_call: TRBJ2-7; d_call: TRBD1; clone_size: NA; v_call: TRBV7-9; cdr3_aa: CASSGGQAYEQYF; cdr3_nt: TGTGCCAGCAGCGGTGGACAGGCCTACGAGCAGTACTTC
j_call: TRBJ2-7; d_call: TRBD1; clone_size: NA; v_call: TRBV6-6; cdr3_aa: CASGPGQGKDEQYF; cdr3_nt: TGTGCCAGCGGCCCGGGACAGGGGAAGGACGAGCAGTACTTC
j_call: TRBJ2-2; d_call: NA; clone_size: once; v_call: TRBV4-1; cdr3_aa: CASSQGPTVNTGELFF; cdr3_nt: TGCGCCAGCAGCCAGGGACCGACAGTTAACACCGGGGAGCTGTTTTTT
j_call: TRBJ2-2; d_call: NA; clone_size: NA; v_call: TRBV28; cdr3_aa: CASSFQGLDTGELFF; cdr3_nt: TGTGCCAGCAGTTTTCAGGGTCTAGACACCGGGGAGCTGTTTTTT
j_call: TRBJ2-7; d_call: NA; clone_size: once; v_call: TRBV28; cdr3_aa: CASSLQGYEQYF; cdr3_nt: TGTGCCAGCAGTTTACAGGGCTACGAGCAGTACTTC
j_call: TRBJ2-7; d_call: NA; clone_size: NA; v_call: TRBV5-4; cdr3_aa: CASSLGGTRDPYEQYF; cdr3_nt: TGTGCCAGCAGCTTGGGTGGGACACGAGACCCCTACGAGCAGTACTTC
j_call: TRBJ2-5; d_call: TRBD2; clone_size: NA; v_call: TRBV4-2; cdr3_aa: CASSQGGGGRFQETQYF; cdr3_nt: TGTGCCAGCAGCCAAGGGGGCGGCGGGAGGTTCCAAGAGACCCAGTACTTC
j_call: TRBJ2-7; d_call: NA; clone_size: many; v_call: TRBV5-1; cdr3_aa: CASSLRQGSEQYF; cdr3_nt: TGCGCCAGCAGCTTGAGGCAGGGTAGCGAGCAGTACTTC
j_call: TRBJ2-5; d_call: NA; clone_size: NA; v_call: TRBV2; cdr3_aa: CASSQDRETQYF; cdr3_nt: TGTGCCAGCAGTCAGGACAGAGAGACCCAGTACTTC
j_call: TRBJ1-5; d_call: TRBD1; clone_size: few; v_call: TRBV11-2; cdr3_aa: CASSLDRGVGQPQHF; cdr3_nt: TGTGCCAGCAGCTTGGACAGGGGAGTAGGTCAGCCCCAGCATTTT
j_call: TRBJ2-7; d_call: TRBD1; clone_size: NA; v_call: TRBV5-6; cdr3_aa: CASSAQGFPPYEQYF; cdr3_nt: TGTGCCAGCAGCGCACAGGGGTTCCCACCCTACGAGCAGTACTTC
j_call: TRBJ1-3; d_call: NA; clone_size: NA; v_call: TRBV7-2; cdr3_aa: CASSLVARAGGNTIYF; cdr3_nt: TGTGCCAGCAGCTTAGTCGCCAGGGCAGGAGGAAACACCATATATTTT
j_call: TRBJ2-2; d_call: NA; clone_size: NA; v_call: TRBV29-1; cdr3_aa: CSANRAGDTGELFF; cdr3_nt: TGCAGCGCGAATAGGGCAGGGGACACCGGGGAGCTGTTTTTT